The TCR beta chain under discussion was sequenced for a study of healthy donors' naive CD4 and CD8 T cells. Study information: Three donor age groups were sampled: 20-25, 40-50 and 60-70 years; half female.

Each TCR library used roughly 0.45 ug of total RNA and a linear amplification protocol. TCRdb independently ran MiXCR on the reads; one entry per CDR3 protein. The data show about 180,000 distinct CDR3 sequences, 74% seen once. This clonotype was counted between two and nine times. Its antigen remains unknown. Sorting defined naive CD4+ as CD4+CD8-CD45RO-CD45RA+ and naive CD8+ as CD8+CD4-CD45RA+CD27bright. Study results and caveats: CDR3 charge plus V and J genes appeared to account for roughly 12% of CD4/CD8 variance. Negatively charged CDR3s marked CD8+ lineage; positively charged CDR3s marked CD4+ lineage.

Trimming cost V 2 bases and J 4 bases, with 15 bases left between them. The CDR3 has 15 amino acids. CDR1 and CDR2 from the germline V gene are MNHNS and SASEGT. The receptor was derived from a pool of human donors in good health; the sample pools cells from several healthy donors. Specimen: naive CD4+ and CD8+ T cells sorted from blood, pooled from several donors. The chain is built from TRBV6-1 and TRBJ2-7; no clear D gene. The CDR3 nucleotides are TGTGCCAGCAGTGAATTGCGGCAGGAGAGATACGAGCAGTACTTC. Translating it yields CASSELRQERYEQYF.